This T cell receptor (beta chain) was obtained from a study of CD8+ T cells in alopecia areata. Study overall: Percent of scalp involved defined treated patients' severity scores.

Trimming cost V 6 bases and J 0 bases, with 5 bases left between them. Germline CDR1 ENHRY, CDR2 SYGVKD. The length of the CDR3 is 13 residues. Documented treatment: oral pan-JAK inhibitor, 5-10 mg twice daily. Reverse transcribed after extraction, RNA yielded cDNA as the sequencing template. The assay was immunoSEQ multiplex PCR, and TCRdb's table has in-frame clones only and misses some. The table lists about 280,000 clones, roughly 60% of them singletons, with under 2% in the top ten. This TCR came from a human donor with alopecia areata. This chain joins TRBV10-3 and TRBJ2-2; D remains ambiguous. Specimen: CD4+ T cells sorted from blood, collected at week 24, from a patient treated with tofacitinib. The CDR3 spells CAIRGANTGELFF. For the CDR3, the DNA is TGTGCCATCAGGGGCGCGAACACCGGGGAGCTGTTTTTT.